The sequence of this TCR beta chain was determined in a study of spatial heterogeneity in lung cancer. At the level of the study: Each distinct TCR and UMI combination averaged more than ten appearances in raw reads.

Each molecule of TCR cDNA was tagged with one unique molecular identifier. TCRdb itself ran the 5' RACE reads through MiXCR, one entry per CDR3 protein. Of 89,000 or so distinct CDR3 sequences detected, under 25% appear once; the ten largest clones hold about 6.6%. General observations from the study: Tumor TCRs that were ubiquitous and expanded showed up in blood more at resection than follow-up.

Germline CDR1 is SGHVS and CDR2 is FNYEAQ. V was trimmed by 5 bases and J by 3 bases, leaving 14 bases between them. This CDR3 spans 14 amino acids. Regarding this clonotype: Its antigen is as yet unknown.

As for time point: sample taken at primary tumor resection. Unsorted samples of tumor, nontumor lung or frozen PBMC had their whole RNA sequenced. A total of over 70 untreated early-stage non-small cell lung cancer patients served as donors. The sequence derives from a male donor with early-stage non-small cell lung cancer. The genes are TRBV7-6 and TRBJ2-7; D possibly corresponds to TRBD1 (6 bases). This material consisted of PBMCs, taken at surgery. CDR3 nucleotides: TGTGCCAGCAGCCCCGGGACACTACTCTACGAGCAGTACTTC. Its translation: CASSPGTLLYEQYF.